This TCR beta chain appears in the sequencing data of a study of shared clonotypes between healthy human individuals (dated by TCRdb to between 2020 and 2021). Looking at the study overall: The cohort included three men and two women between 18 and 49 years of age. For each donor, CD4 naive and CD4 memory were each run on three plates, CD8 naive on two plates, and CD8 memory on one plate. Blood TCR repertoires of about five healthy adults were deeply sequenced to estimate repertoire size and the extent of clonotype sharing between individuals. To increase sequencing depth and limit assay-specific biases, different laboratories used diverse techniques to prepare libraries and sequence TCR repertoires. Per donor, leukapheresis produced somewhere between about 0.94 and 9.5 billion PBMCs. Results and caveats for the whole study, not just this receptor: Higher generation probabilities were observed for clonotypes shared by all four sorted-subset donors than for non-shared clonotypes. Pairwise subsampling indicated that sequencing depth was expected to affect the degree of clonotype sharing among donors. Because the study included a small number of donors, the genetic and exposure-history diversity represented was limited. Larger estimated clonotype richness was generally found for naive subsets than for memory subsets. Incomplete sequencing was indicated by rarefaction of sorted-subset datasets, despite the large sequencing depth. Sampling was restricted to blood, and TCR repertoires in tissues likely differ from the TCR repertoires found in blood. Around 5% of naive CD4, 3.5% of naive CD8, approximately 2.2% of memory CD4, and approximately 0.4% of memory CD8 clonotypes were shared across several donors.

As to this clone: This clone's antigen is unknown. Base qualities are missing; no much larger clone stands one base away.

Using the deep immunoSEQ assay, TCR CDR3 regions were amplified from genomic DNA by multiplex PCR. For each cell subset, the extracted genomic DNA was distributed evenly across all wells of several immunoSEQ 96-well plates, and each plate served as one replicate. For sorted subsets, roughly 0.2 ug genomic DNA, equal to 30,000 to 35,000 T cell genomes, was loaded into each replicate PCR. Purified libraries were quantified with a Qubit 3.0 fluorometer, sized on a Bioanalyzer 2100, and re-quantified with the KAPA Library Quantification kit. Every immunoSEQ 96-well plate was sequenced on a separate single-read 150-cycle Illumina NextSeq 550 flow cell. Per the original workflow: Because the immunoSEQ output included only junctional sequences and no quality scores, the filtering could not be the same as the filtering used for full-length reads. Sequences were annotated with PyIR, a Python wrapper for IgBLAST v1.9, using IMGT germline references to assign V/J genes and CDR3. Reads were removed for weak V/J assignments (E-value above 1e-6), missing CDR3, stop codons, out-of-frame junctions, or ambiguous translated residues. V3J clonotypes were defined as sequences sharing an identical inferred V gene, J gene, and CDR3 amino acid sequence. The percentage overlap between two repertoires was calculated by dividing the number of shared unique clonotypes by the size of the smaller repertoire. Three approaches were used to assess repertoire richness: RTK rarefaction, the Chao1 estimator, and Recon v2.1 estimates of unobserved clonotypes. Generation probabilities for all TCRbeta clonotypes obtained by the gDNA method from a handful of donors were computed using OLGA. As stored in TCRdb, this immuneACCESS dataset retains in-frame rearrangements with V and J assigned. A fraction of the clones does not appear; measured against another copy, unresolved V genes explain less than half of the discrepancy, and the remainder lacks a known reason. V, J and clone size are taken as reported in that table, and D and trimming were inferred from the DNA itself. The sample yields 2 million to 2.5 million clones; about 90% were counted once. The ten largest make up 0.37% of the sample.

The donors were healthy, HIV-negative adults who had no recently reported acute infections or vaccinations. Only Caucasian adults living in Nashville, Tennessee, USA were represented among the donors. Magnetic negative selection was used to enrich CD4+ T cells, after which naive cells were positively selected on CD45RA and the negative fraction became the memory subset. After blood collection by leukapheresis, PBMCs were isolated using Ficoll-Histopaque density gradient centrifugation and then cryopreserved in the vapor phase of liquid nitrogen. Analytical flow cytometry was used to check the purity and quantity of each magnetically sorted T cell population. Genomic DNA was isolated from every sorted fraction and measured by UV absorbance on a Nanodrop 2000c. The germline V gene yields MDHEN for CDR1 and SYDVKM for CDR2. V ends up 4 bases short and J 10 bases short, with an unmatched junction base count of 16. The CDR3 starts with the cysteine, ends with the phenylalanine, and has 16 residues. The read is trimmed to its CDR3 DNA, 48 bases read in frame from base 1.

Sequenced input: naive CD4+ T cells from PBMCs. The cell subset or site label here, explained by the study, means: CD45RA+ positively selected. Recombination linked TRBV28 to TRBJ2-1; a stretch of 7 junction bases matches TRBD1. The TCR was taken from a man between 18 and 29 years old in good health. Some clones in this sample may be carry-over from other donors' samples. CDR3 reads: CASSSRTGSLVREQFF. The DNA sequence is as follows: TGTGCCAGCAGTTCCCGGACAGGTTCATTGGTTCGGGAGCAGTTCTTC.